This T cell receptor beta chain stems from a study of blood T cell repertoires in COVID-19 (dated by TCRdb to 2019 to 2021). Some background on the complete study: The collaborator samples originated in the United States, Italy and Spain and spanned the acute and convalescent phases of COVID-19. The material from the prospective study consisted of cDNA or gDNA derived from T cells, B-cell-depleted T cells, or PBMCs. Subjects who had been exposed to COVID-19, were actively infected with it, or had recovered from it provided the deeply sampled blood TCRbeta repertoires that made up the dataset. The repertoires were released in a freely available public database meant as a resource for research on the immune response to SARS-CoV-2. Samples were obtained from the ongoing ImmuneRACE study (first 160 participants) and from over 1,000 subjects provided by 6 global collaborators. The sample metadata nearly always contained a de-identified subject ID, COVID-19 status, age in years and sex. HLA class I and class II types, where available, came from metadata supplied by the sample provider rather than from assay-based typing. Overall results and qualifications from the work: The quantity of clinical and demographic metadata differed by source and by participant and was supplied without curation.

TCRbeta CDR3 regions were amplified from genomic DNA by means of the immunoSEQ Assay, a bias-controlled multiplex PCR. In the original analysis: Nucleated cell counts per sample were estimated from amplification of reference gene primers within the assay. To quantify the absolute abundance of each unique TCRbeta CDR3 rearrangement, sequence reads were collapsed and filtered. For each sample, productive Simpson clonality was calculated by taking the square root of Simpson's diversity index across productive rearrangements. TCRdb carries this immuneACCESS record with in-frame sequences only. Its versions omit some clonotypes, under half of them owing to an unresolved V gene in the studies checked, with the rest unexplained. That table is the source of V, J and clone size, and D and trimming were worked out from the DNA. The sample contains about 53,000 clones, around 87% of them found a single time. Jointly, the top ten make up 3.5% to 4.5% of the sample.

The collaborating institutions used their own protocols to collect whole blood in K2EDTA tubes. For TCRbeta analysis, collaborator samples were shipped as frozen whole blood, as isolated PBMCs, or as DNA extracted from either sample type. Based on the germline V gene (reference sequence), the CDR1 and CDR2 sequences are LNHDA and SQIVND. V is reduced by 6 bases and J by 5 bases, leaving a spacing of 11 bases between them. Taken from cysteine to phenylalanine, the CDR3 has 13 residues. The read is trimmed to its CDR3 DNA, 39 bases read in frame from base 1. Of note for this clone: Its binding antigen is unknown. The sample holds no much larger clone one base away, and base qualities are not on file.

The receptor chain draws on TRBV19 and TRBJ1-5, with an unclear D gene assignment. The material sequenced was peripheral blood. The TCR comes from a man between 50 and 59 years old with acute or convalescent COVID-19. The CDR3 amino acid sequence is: CASSPQDHQPQHF. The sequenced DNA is TGTGCCAGTAGCCCCCAGGATCATCAGCCCCAGCATTTT. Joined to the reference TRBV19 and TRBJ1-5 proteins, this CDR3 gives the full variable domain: DGGITQSPKYLFRKEGQNVTLSCEQNLNHDAMYWYRQDPGQGLRLIYYSQIVNDFQKGDIAEGYSVSREKKESFPLTVTSAQKNPTAFYLCASSPQDHQPQHFGDGTRLSIL.